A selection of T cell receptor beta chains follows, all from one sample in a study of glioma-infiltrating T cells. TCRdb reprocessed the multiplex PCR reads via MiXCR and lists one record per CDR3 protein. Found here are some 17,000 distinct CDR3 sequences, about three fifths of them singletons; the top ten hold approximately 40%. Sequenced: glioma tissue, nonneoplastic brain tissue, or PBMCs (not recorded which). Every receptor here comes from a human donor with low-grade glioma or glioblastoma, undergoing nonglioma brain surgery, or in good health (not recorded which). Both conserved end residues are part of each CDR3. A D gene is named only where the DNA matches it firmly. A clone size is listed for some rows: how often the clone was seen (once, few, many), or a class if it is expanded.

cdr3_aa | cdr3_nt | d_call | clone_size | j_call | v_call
CATSRDSPHNERFF | TGTGCCACCAGCAGAGACTCACCCCACAATGAGCGGTTCTTC | . | . | TRBJ2-1 | TRBV15
CASSSSSGTVTDTQYF | TGTGCCAGCAGCTCCTCTTCCGGGACGGTCACAGATACGCAGTATTTT | . | once | TRBJ2-3 | TRBV7-2
CASSLEGTRREQYF | TGTGCCAGCAGTCTAGAGGGGACTAGAAGGGAGCAGTACTTC | TRBD2 | few | TRBJ2-7 | TRBV12-3/TRBV12-4
CATSGTGRNNSPLHF | TGTGCCACCAGCGGGACAGGGCGCAATAATTCACCCCTCCACTTT | TRBD1 | . | TRBJ1-6 | TRBV15
CASIYRDYSYNEQFF | TGTGCCAGCATTTACCGGGACTACTCCTACAATGAGCAGTTCTTC | TRBD2 | once | TRBJ2-1 | TRBV6-2/TRBV6-3
CASRQADLNTEAFF | TGTGCCAGCAGGCAAGCAGATCTGAACACTGAAGCTTTCTTT | . | . | TRBJ1-1 | TRBV27
CSARANSPYNEQFF | TGCAGTGCTAGAGCGAACTCCCCATACAATGAGCAGTTCTTC | . | . | TRBJ2-1 | TRBV20-1
CASSKTGAGANVLTF | TGTGCCAGCAGTAAGACAGGGGCTGGGGCCAACGTCCTGACTTTC | TRBD1 | many | TRBJ2-6 | TRBV6-1
CTSSYSMGQGGSRELFF | TGTACCAGCAGTTACTCGATGGGGCAGGGGGGGTCCAGGGAGCTGTTTTTT | . | . | TRBJ2-2 | TRBV6-6
CASSLSRNQPQHF | TGTGCCAGCAGTTTATCCCGGAATCAGCCCCAGCATTTT | . | many | TRBJ1-5 | TRBV12-3/TRBV12-4
CASRRGGYTF | TGTGCCAGCAGGAGGGGCGGCTACACCTTC | . | . | TRBJ1-2 | TRBV6-1
CSQGDRNYGYTF | TGCAGTCAGGGGGACAGAAACTATGGCTACACCTTC | TRBD1 | . | TRBJ1-2 | TRBV20-1
CASSQGQTYEQYF | TGCGCCAGCAGCCAAGGACAGACCTACGAGCAGTACTTC | . | large | TRBJ2-7 | TRBV4-3
CASSVDYMNTEAFF | TGTGCCAGCAGCGTCGATTACATGAACACTGAAGCTTTCTTT | . | few | TRBJ1-1 | TRBV9
CASIKSNTEAFF | TGTGCCAGCATCAAATCGAACACTGAAGCTTTCTTT | . | few | TRBJ1-1 | TRBV2
CSARMSGAYYNEQFF | TGCAGTGCTAGAATGAGCGGGGCTTACTACAATGAGCAGTTCTTC | TRBD2 | . | TRBJ2-1 | TRBV20-1
CASSTQGGFTEAFF | TGTGCCAGCAGCACACAGGGGGGGTTCACTGAAGCTTTCTTT | TRBD1 | . | TRBJ1-1 | TRBV7-9
CACRRKPDTGELFF | TGTGCCTGCCGAAGAAAACCCGACACCGGGGAGCTGTTTTTT | . | once | TRBJ2-2 | TRBV27
CSAKGLAGGLTGTQYF | TGCAGTGCTAAGGGACTAGCGGGGGGCCTCACAGGTACGCAGTATTTT | TRBD2 | . | TRBJ2-3 | TRBV20-1
CSVGGQGRYEQYF | TGCAGCGTTGGGGGGCAGGGTCGCTACGAGCAGTACTTC | . | . | TRBJ2-7 | TRBV29-1
CASSSPGRSNIQYF | TGTGCCAGCAGTTCGCCCGGGAGGTCCAACATTCAGTACTTC | TRBD2 | . | TRBJ2-4 | TRBV27
CASRPDRGFDWFGYTF | TGTGCCAGCAGGCCGGACAGGGGTTTCGACTGGTTTGGCTACACCTTC | TRBD1 | . | TRBJ1-2 | TRBV6-2/TRBV6-3
CASVLGTAGGAYSRNTEAFF | TGTGCCAGCGTATTGGGAACCGCCGGGGGCGCCTATAGCCGAAACACTGAAGCTTTCTTT | . | . | TRBJ1-1 | TRBV6-2/TRBV6-3
CASSEYRTYGYTF | TGCGCCAGCAGTGAGTACAGAACCTATGGCTACACCTTC | . | . | TRBJ1-2 | TRBV10-1
CASREAGNYGYTF | TGTGCCAGCAGAGAGGCAGGGAACTATGGCTACACCTTC | . | . | TRBJ1-2 | TRBV27
CASGLVRDGQTIQETQYF | TGTGCTAGTGGTTTGGTACGGGATGGCCAGACAATCCAAGAGACCCAGTACTTC | . | . | TRBJ2-5 | TRBV12-5
CATRARDRVYNEQFF | TGTGCCACCCGGGCCCGGGACAGGGTGTACAATGAGCAGTTCTTC | TRBD1 | . | TRBJ2-1 | TRBV15
CSAEEGLDTQYF | TGCAGCGCGGAGGAGGGCCTGGATACGCAGTATTTT | . | . | TRBJ2-3 | TRBV29-1
CAWSDGAREAFF | TGTGCCTGGAGTGACGGGGCTCGTGAAGCTTTCTTT | . | many | TRBJ1-1 | TRBV30
CASSLLADEQFF | TGTGCCAGCAGTTTATTAGCAGATGAGCAGTTCTTC | . | . | TRBJ2-1 | TRBV28
CASSWGRERDNEQFF | TGTGCCAGCAGCTGGGGGCGGGAGCGAGACAATGAGCAGTTCTTC | . | . | TRBJ2-1 | TRBV6-6
CASSELGYRGYTF | TGCGCCAGCAGTGAGCTTGGGTACCGAGGCTACACCTTC | . | many | TRBJ1-2 | TRBV10-2
CSILSDTGELFF | TGCAGCATCCTCTCAGACACCGGGGAGCTGTTTTTT | . | . | TRBJ2-2 | TRBV29-1
CSASGLGNRTGLVDTQYF | TGCAGTGCTAGCGGGTTAGGGAACCGGACAGGGTTAGTAGATACGCAGTATTTT | TRBD1 | . | TRBJ2-3 | TRBV20-1
CASSLYGLAAPKVNNEQFF | TGTGCCAGCAGCTTATACGGACTAGCGGCCCCCAAGGTCAACAATGAGCAGTTCTTC | TRBD2 | medium-sized | TRBJ2-1 | TRBV7-8
CASSADRSGNTIYF | TGTGCCAGCAGCGCAGATCGCTCTGGAAACACCATATATTTT | . | . | TRBJ1-3 | TRBV6-1
CSAGRDTNTEAFF | TGCAGTGCTGGTCGGGACACTAACACTGAAGCTTTCTTT | . | . | TRBJ1-1 | TRBV20-1
CSARVRRPGTAFQPQHF | TGCAGTGCTAGAGTTCGGCGGCCGGGGACGGCTTTTCAGCCCCAGCATTTT | . | once | TRBJ1-5 | TRBV20-1
CGSLQGAAQEQYF | TGTGGCAGTTTGCAGGGGGCGGCTCAAGAGCAGTACTTC | TRBD1 | . | TRBJ2-7 | TRBV28